The clone carrying this T cell receptor beta chain appeared a few times. The data originate from a study of chemoradiotherapy in HPV16-positive cancers. TCRdb's copy holds only in-frame clones and misses some; the assay was immunoSEQ multiplex PCR. The data contain 20,000 to 30,000 clones, approximately 93% of them singletons. Looked up from germline, CDR1 is GTSNPN and CDR2 is SVGIG (reference sequence). The CDR3 length is 16 residues. V lost 5 bases, J lost 0 bases, and 6 bases stayed unmatched. The sample was acquired from a patient who underwent chemoradiotherapy. The receptor comes from a human donor with HPV-associated anogenital cancer. The chain combines TRBV30 with TRBJ2-6; TRBD1 matches at 8 bases. The CDR3 region is CAWGDRLYSGANVLTF. Written as DNA, the CDR3 is TGTGCCTGGGGGGACAGGCTCTACTCTGGGGCCAACGTCCTGACTTTC.